Listed below are T cell receptor beta chains from one sample, sequenced in a study of T cell clonotyping in hematopoietic cell transplantation. Assay used: immunoSEQ multiplex PCR; TCRdb lists only in-frame clones, some missing. The sample contains fewer than 50,000 clones, 70% to 90% of which appear only once. The material sequenced was peripheral blood mononuclear cells, taken before stem cell transplant. These TCRs come from a man in his 60s with biphenotypic leukemia. Some clones in this sample may be carry-over from other donors' samples. Each CDR3 is given with its conserved first and last residue. D genes are given only for firm matches. Clone size is shown for a subset of rows, as once, few, many or a class of expanded clone.

clone size: -; D gene: TRBD1; J gene: TRBJ1-1; V gene: TRBV28; CDR3 DNA: TGTGCCAGTCAGGGGGAAACTGAAGCTTTCTTT; CDR3 protein: CASQGETEAFF
clone size: -; D gene: TRBD1; J gene: TRBJ1-1; V gene: TRBV28; CDR3 DNA: TGTGCCAGCAGTCCCTCAGGGGGGAGTGAAGCTTTCTTT; CDR3 protein: CASSPSGGSEAFF
clone size: -; D gene: -; J gene: TRBJ2-1; V gene: TRBV7-3; CDR3 DNA: TGTGCCAGCAGCTCCGGGCCCAACTCCTACAATGAGCAGTTCTTC; CDR3 protein: CASSSGPNSYNEQFF
clone size: -; D gene: -; J gene: TRBJ2-2; V gene: TRBV11-2; CDR3 DNA: TGTGCCAGCAGCTTCGATCGCGGAGTTATCACCGGGGAGCTGTTTTTT; CDR3 protein: CASSFDRGVITGELFF
clone size: once; D gene: -; J gene: TRBJ2-2; V gene: TRBV19; CDR3 DNA: TGTGCCAGTAGTATAGGCCGAGACGGAAACACCGGGGAGCTGTTTTTT; CDR3 protein: CASSIGRDGNTGELFF
clone size: -; D gene: -; J gene: TRBJ1-1; V gene: TRBV7-3; CDR3 DNA: TGTGCCAGCAGCCTCGGACGGGAGAACACTGAAGCTTTCTTT; CDR3 protein: CASSLGRENTEAFF
clone size: -; D gene: TRBD2; J gene: TRBJ2-2; V gene: TRBV2; CDR3 DNA: TGTGCCAGCGGCGCGGGAGCCTACACCGGGGAGCTGTTTTTT; CDR3 protein: CASGAGAYTGELFF
clone size: -; D gene: TRBD2; J gene: TRBJ2-3; V gene: TRBV6-1; CDR3 DNA: TGTGCCGTCCCCGGGGGGTTCACAGATACGCAGTATTTT; CDR3 protein: CAVPGGFTDTQYF
clone size: -; D gene: -; J gene: TRBJ1-5; V gene: TRBV7-3; CDR3 DNA: TGTGCCAGCAGCCAGGAGAGGTATCAGCCCCAGCATTTT; CDR3 protein: CASSQERYQPQHF
clone size: -; D gene: -; J gene: TRBJ1-3; V gene: TRBV30; CDR3 DNA: TGTGCCTGGAGTGTGGGTACATCCGACAACACCATATATTTT; CDR3 protein: CAWSVGTSDNTIYF
clone size: -; D gene: TRBD1; J gene: TRBJ1-2; V gene: TRBV4-1; CDR3 DNA: TGCGCCAGCAGCCAAGAACCGGGACAGGGGAGCGGCTACACCTTC; CDR3 protein: CASSQEPGQGSGYTF
clone size: -; D gene: TRBD1; J gene: TRBJ1-2; V gene: TRBV25-1; CDR3 DNA: TGTGCCAGCAGCGAACCGGGACAGGGTAACTATGGCTACACCTTC; CDR3 protein: CASSEPGQGNYGYTF